The 16 T cell receptor beta chains in this list originate from one sample, sequenced in a study of vaccination effects on CD4 cells after COVID-19 (dated by TCRdb to about 2022). Antigens for these TCRs are unknown. Library preparation employed the immunoSEQ multiplex PCR assay. The source is immuneACCESS, and TCRdb retained only in-frame sequences with V and J called. Part of the clones is not carried over; for the studies checked, unresolved V genes explain less than half of this, and the remainder is unexplained. In this sample the table shows some 38,000 clones, about three quarters of which occur a single time. About 15% of the sample goes to the ten largest clones. The ViraFEST assay stimulated PBMC with viral peptide pools and then used TCR sequencing to identify antigen-specific CD4+ T cell clonotypes by expansion. After approximately eleven days of culture, CD4+ T cells were isolated with the EasySep CD4+ T cell isolation kit. Convalescent patients had PCR-confirmed SARS-CoV-2 infection between March and December 2020, before Alpha, Beta and Delta variants emerged in the United States.

Sequences were derived from CD4+ T cells from PBMCs cultured with HCoV-NL63 spike peptides, sampled before COVID-19 vaccination. What the cell subset or site label conveys for this sample: HCoV-NL63 spike overlapping peptide pool stimulation. All receptors derive from a human donor who had a prior SARS-CoV-2 infection.

This clone appeared a few times. The V call is TRBV6-2 or TRBV6-3, the J call TRBJ1-2; possible D gene TRBD1, 6 bases. Germline V gene lookup returns CDR1 MNHEY and CDR2 SVGEGT. V lost 5 bases and J 5 bases, leaving 12 bases between the germline ends. This CDR3 contains 13 residues. In DNA, the CDR3 is TGTGCCAGCAGTGGAGGACAGCTATATGGCTACACCTTC. Amino acid sequence: CASSGGQLYGYTF.

The DNA of the CDR3 is TGTGCCAGCAGCTTAGTCCCCGCCTCCCCGGATCCGCGCGAGCAGTACTTC. It encodes CASSLVPASPDPREQYF. The J gene is TRBJ2-7, the V gene TRBV7-6; D remains unclear. This CDR3 contains 17 residues. Germline-derived CDR1 and CDR2 are SGHVS and FNYEAQ. V was cut by 1 base and J by 6 bases, with 22 bases left in between.

The J gene is TRBJ2-1, the V gene TRBV28; 10 nucleotides line up with TRBD2. The CDR3 runs 13 residues. Trimming cost V 10 bases and J 5 bases; bases outside gene matches: 5. Germline V gene sequence: CDR1 MDHEN, CDR2 SYDVKM. The CDR3 sequence is CATGTSENNEQFF. The CDR3 region has the DNA TGTGCCACGGGGACTAGCGAGAACAATGAGCAGTTCTTC.

The chain uses TRBV6-5 and TRBJ2-2, with 8 bases identical to TRBD1. The germline V gene encodes CDR1 MNHEY and CDR2 SVGAGI. Trimming at V came to 4 bases and at J to 3 bases, leaving 4 bases not matched to a gene. The CDR3 runs to 15 residues. The CDR3 DNA reads TGTGCCAGCAGTTTCCCGACAGGGGACACCGGGGAGCTGTTTTTT. It encodes CASSFPTGDTGELFF.

The chain joins TRBV6-5 to TRBJ2-1; tentatively, D is TRBD1 or TRBD2 (5 bases each). Germline loops: CDR1 MNHEY, CDR2 SVGAGI. V lost 6 bases and J 2 bases, leaving 14 bases between the germline ends. CDR3 length equals 15 residues. CDR3 bases: TGTGCCAGCAGGCCTTTACTAGGGGCCTACAATGAGCAGTTCTTC. Amino acid sequence: CASRPLLGAYNEQFF.

The genes are TRBV5-1 and TRBJ2-1, with a tentative D call TRBD2 (5 bases). The CDR3 consists of 14 residues. Germline V gives CDR1 SGHRS, CDR2 YFSETQ. V lost 0 bases, J lost 10 bases, and 14 bases lay in between. The CDR3 protein is CASSLGLTSGEQFF. As DNA, the CDR3 is TGCGCCAGCAGCTTGGGACTTACTTCGGGGGAGCAGTTCTTC.

Here the CDR3 DNA reads TGTGCCTGGAGTCGGGACAGGGTCAAACCTGGGGCCAACGTCCTGACTTTC. Translation: CAWSRDRVKPGANVLTF. This chain joins TRBV30 and TRBJ2-6; 9 positions agree with TRBD1. Unmatched junction bases numbered 7, after V lost 2 bases and J lost 2 bases. This CDR3 region has 17 residues. The germline V gene encodes CDR1 GTSNPN and CDR2 SVGIG (reference sequence).

The J gene is TRBJ1-2, the V gene TRBV5-1; D uncertain. V was trimmed by 0 bases and J by 2 bases, leaving 8 bases between them. The CDR3 has 14 amino acids. Germline CDR1 SGHRS, CDR2 YFSETQ. The CDR3 bases are TGCGCCAGCAGCTTGGGTACCCCAAACTATGGCTACACCTTC. It translates to CASSLGTPNYGYTF.

The V call is TRBV19, the J call TRBJ1-5; D uncertain. Deletions cut 6 bases from V and 0 bases from J, with 6 bases between. The CDR3 contains 13 residues. In germline, CDR1 is LNHDA, CDR2 SQIVND (reference sequence). The CDR3 nucleotides are TGTGCCAGTAGAGATTATAGCAATCAGCCCCAGCATTTT. It yields the protein CASRDYSNQPQHF.

This clone has only a few counts. The chain carries TRBV6-2 or TRBV6-3 and TRBJ1-5, with D possibly matching TRBD1 (6 bases). The CDR3 consists of 13 residues. The germline V gene has CDR1 MNHEY and CDR2 SVGEGT. V gave up 6 bases and J gave up 5 bases, with 11 bases separating them. Written as DNA, the CDR3 is TGTGCCAGCAGCCCAAACAGGGATCAGCCCCAGCATTTT. Amino acid sequence: CASSPNRDQPQHF.

Here the CDR3 reads CASSPRTANTGELFF. Written as DNA, the CDR3 is TGTGCCAGCAGCCCCAGGACGGCGAACACCGGGGAGCTGTTTTTT. The rearrangement uses TRBV3-1 (or the pseudogene TRBV3-2) and TRBJ2-2; unclear D gene. The CDR3 covers 15 residues. With 4 bases removed from V and 0 bases from J, the gap between germline ends came to 9 bases. CDR1 and CDR2 (germline): LGHDT, YNNKEL (reference sequence).

The chain links TRBV19 to TRBJ2-7; 7 nucleotides agree with TRBD1. This CDR3 has 16 amino acids. Germline CDR1 is LNHDA and CDR2 is SQIVND (reference sequence). V was pared by 1 base and J by 0 bases, with 6 bases of the junction left unmatched. The CDR3 reads CASSIGSRGLSYEQYF. The CDR3 DNA follows: TGTGCCAGTAGTATAGGGTCGAGGGGGCTCTCCTACGAGCAGTACTTC.

V and J are TRBV28 and TRBJ1-1; a weak D match, TRBD1 (5 bases). V lost 5 bases and J 7 bases, leaving 17 bases between the germline ends. The CDR3 is made up of 14 amino acids. CDR1 MDHEN and CDR2 SYDVKM come from the germline V gene. Written as DNA, the CDR3 is TGTGCCAGCAGTCCCAGTGGTGGGGGGGGTGAAGCTTTCTTT. It yields the protein CASSPSGGGGEAFF.

V gene TRBV5-1 combines with J gene TRBJ2-7; D may match TRBD1 or TRBD2 (6 bases each). Germline-derived CDR1 and CDR2 are SGHRS and YFSETQ. There are 15 residues in the CDR3. Trimming took off 4 bases at V and 1 base at J, with 15 bases between the two ends. The CDR3 region is CASSIGGFGSYEQYF. DNA for the CDR3: TGCGCCAGCAGCATAGGGGGGTTTGGGTCCTACGAGCAGTACTTC.

This chain joins TRBV7-2 and TRBJ2-7, with 8 bases aligning to TRBD1. CDR1 and CDR2 (germline): SGHTA, FQGNSA. After removal of 8 bases from V and 7 bases from J, the junction contained 13 bases not matched to a gene. This CDR3 has 14 amino acids. In DNA, the CDR3 is TGTGCCAGCGGATACAGGGGGACACCTTGGGAGCAGTACTTC. Amino acids: CASGYRGTPWEQYF.

In nucleotides, the CDR3 is TGTGCCAGCAGTTTGCAGGAGCCGAATACGCAGTATTTT. Protein: CASSLQEPNTQYF. The chain combines TRBV28 with TRBJ2-3; D unresolved. Germline V lookup: CDR1 MDHEN, CDR2 SYDVKM. This CDR3 comprises 13 residues. V lost 3 bases and J 7 bases, leaving 11 bases between the germline ends.